Listed here are 2 T cell receptor beta chains from one sample, sequenced in a study of blood T cell repertoires in COVID-19 (dated by TCRdb to 2020 to 2021). The library relied on the immunoSEQ multiplex PCR assay. TCRdb took over this immuneACCESS table, retaining in-frame rearrangements with V and J assigned. Such tables are incomplete; in checked studies, under half of the missing clones stem from an unresolved V gene, and the remainder is unexplained. The sample contains roughly 63,000 clones, about 87% of them found a single time. The top ten constitute over 1.2% of the sample. The sequencing sample was made of peripheral blood. The source is a man in his sixties with acute or convalescent COVID-19.

DNA of the CDR3: TGTGCCAGCAGCCCCGCCAGGCTAGTGGGGCTCTCCTACAATGAGCAGTTCTTC. Residues: CASSPARLVGLSYNEQFF. The V and J genes are TRBV7-8 and TRBJ2-1, with a weak D call TRBD1 (5 bases). The CDR3 sequence is 18 residues long. Trimming cost V 5 bases and J 0 bases, with 20 bases left between them. The germline CDR1 and CDR2 sequences are SGHVS and FQNEAQ.

V is TRBV19 and J is TRBJ1-6, with 8 bases that match TRBD1. The V and J ends lost 4 bases and 8 bases, in that order; junction bases with no gene match: 4. CDR1 is LNHDA and CDR2 is SQIVND in the germline V gene (reference sequence). The CDR3 runs to 14 residues. CDR3 amino acids: CASSRQGMDSPLHF. The CDR3 nucleotides are TGTGCCAGTAGTAGACAGGGGATGGATTCACCCCTCCACTTT.